The TCR beta chain under discussion was sequenced for a study of blood T cell repertoires in COVID-19. Under the authors' procedure: Researchers report that nucleated cell counts were estimated from reference gene primer amplification. Produced via immunoSEQ multiplex PCR; TCRdb's table is partial and in-frame only. From that table come the V and J calls and clone size; the DNA was used to work out D and trimming. This repertoire shows roughly 280,000 clones, around four fifths found once; its top ten account for under 5.5%. With 0 bases removed from V and 3 bases from J, the gap between germline ends came to 10 bases. This CDR3 contains 15 residues. The germline gives CDR1 SGHNT, CDR2 YYREEE (reference sequence).

The specimen sequenced was peripheral blood. The J gene is TRBJ2-1, the V gene TRBV5-4, with D tentatively TRBD2 (7 bases). This sequence originates from a man aged 55 to 69 with acute or convalescent COVID-19. CDR3 amino acids: CASSLGGGGYNEQFF. The DNA of the CDR3 is TGTGCCAGCAGCTTGGGAGGGGGGGGCTACAATGAGCAGTTCTTC.